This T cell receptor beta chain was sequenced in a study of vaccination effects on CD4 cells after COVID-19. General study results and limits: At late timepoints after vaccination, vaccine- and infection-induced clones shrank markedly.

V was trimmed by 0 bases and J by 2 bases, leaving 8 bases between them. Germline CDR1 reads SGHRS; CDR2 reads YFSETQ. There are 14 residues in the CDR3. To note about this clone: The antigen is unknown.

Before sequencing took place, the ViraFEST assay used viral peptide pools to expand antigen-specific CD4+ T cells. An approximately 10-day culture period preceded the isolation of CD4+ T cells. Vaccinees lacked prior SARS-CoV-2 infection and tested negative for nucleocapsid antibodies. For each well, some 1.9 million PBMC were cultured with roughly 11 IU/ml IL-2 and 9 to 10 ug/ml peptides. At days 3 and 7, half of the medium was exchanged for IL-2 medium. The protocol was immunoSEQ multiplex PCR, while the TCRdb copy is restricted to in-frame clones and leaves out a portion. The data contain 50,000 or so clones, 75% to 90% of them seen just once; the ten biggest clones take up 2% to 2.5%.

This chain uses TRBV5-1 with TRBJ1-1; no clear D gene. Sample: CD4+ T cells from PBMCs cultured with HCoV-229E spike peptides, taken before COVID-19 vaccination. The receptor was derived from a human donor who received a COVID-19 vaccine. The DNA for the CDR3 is TGCGCCAGCAGCTTGGAACCGGACAACACTGAAGCTTTCTTT. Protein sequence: CASSLEPDNTEAFF.